What follows is one T cell receptor beta chain and its context. Libraries were prepared by immunoSEQ multiplex PCR; TCRdb keeps only in-frame clonotypes and omits some of them. Of about 93,000 clones in the sample, approximately 95% were seen once. The data derive from a study of technical replicates of blood from a handful of donors. The sequencing input was T cells isolated from PBMCs. The sequence was collected from a human donor in good health.

The chain's CDR3 is CASRLTGHTEAFF. CDR3 DNA sequence: TGTGCCAGCAGATTGACAGGGCACACTGAAGCTTTCTTT. V usage is TRBV6-5 and J usage is TRBJ1-1, with 7 bases aligning to TRBD1. V was pared by 6 bases and J by 3 bases, with 4 bases of the junction left unmatched. Germline V gives CDR1 MNHEY, CDR2 SVGAGI. CDR3 size: 13 residues.